This is a list of T cell receptor beta chains from one sample in a study of shared clonotypes between healthy human individuals. Measured with immunoSEQ multiplex PCR; TCRdb has only the in-frame clones, and not every one. The top ten hold 12% of the sample, which has fewer than 550,000 clones, almost 80% seen once. Sample: PBMCs. The receptors stem from a woman aged 35 to 49 in good health. Some clones in this sample may be carry-over from other donors' samples. Both conserved end residues are part of each CDR3. A D gene is named only where the DNA matches it firmly. Clone sizes are given selectively: once, few, many, or a class where the clone is expanded.

size	J	length	V	D	DNA	CDR3
-	TRBJ2-3	13	TRBV7-2	-	TGTGCCAGCAACCCAGTAGGGGCAGATACGCAGTATTTT	CASNPVGADTQYF
-	TRBJ2-1	13	TRBV19	-	TGTGCCAGTAGTATAGGCAGTAACAATGAGCAGTTCTTC	CASSIGSNNEQFF
-	TRBJ1-2	15	TRBV25-1	TRBD1	TGTGCCAGCAGTGAAACGACAGGGTTGAACTATGGCTACACCTTC	CASSETTGLNYGYTF
-	TRBJ1-4	15	TRBV7-9	TRBD1	TGTGCCAGCAGCCCCCAGACAGGGGGGAATGAAAAACTGTTTTTT	CASSPQTGGNEKLFF
-	TRBJ2-3	13	TRBV28	-	TGTGCCAGCAGTTTCCCCAGTGGAGATACGCAGTATTTT	CASSFPSGDTQYF
-	TRBJ2-4	15	TRBV2	TRBD2	TGTGCCAGCAATCCCTTAGCGGGAGGAGGAAACATTCAGTACTTC	CASNPLAGGGNIQYF
-	TRBJ2-5	15	TRBV15	-	TGTGCCACCCGAACATTCGGATCTACCCAAGAGACCCAGTACTTC	CATRTFGSTQETQYF
many	TRBJ2-5	16	TRBV7-9	TRBD2	TGTGCCAGCAGCCCGGGACTAGCGGGAGGAGTGGAGACCCAGTACTTC	CASSPGLAGGVETQYF
-	TRBJ2-2	14	TRBV11-3	-	TGTGCCAGCAGCGTCAAGCGTTACACCGGGGAGCTGTTTTTT	CASSVKRYTGELFF
-	TRBJ2-2	13	TRBV30	-	TGTGCCTGGAGTATTAAGGGCACCGGGGAGCTGTTTTTT	CAWSIKGTGELFF
medium-sized	TRBJ1-1	11	TRBV30	-	TGTGCCTGGAGGGACATGACTGAAGCTTTCTTT	CAWRDMTEAFF
-	TRBJ2-2	12	TRBV11-2	-	TGTGCCAGCAGACCGACAGCCGGGGAGCTGTTTTTT	CASRPTAGELFF
-	TRBJ2-5	18	TRBV19	-	TGTGCCAGTAGAGCCGACTTTCGTGGGCTACCCGAAGAAGAGACCCAGTACTTC	CASRADFRGLPEEETQYF
-	TRBJ2-5	14	TRBV28	-	TGTGCCAGCAGCGAACCGGGACCCCAAGAGACCCAGTACTTC	CASSEPGPQETQYF
-	TRBJ2-7	17	TRBV7-2	-	TGTGCCAGCAGGGGACAAGAAGGGTCTAGCGTTCGGAACGAGCAGTACTTC	CASRGQEGSSVRNEQYF
-	TRBJ1-1	12	TRBV6-1	TRBD1	TGTGCCAGCACCCGGACAGGGAACGTCGCTTTCTTT	CASTRTGNVAFF
-	TRBJ2-5	10	TRBV7-7	-	TGTGCCAGCCCGGAAGAGACCCAGTACTTC	CASPEETQYF
-	TRBJ1-3	15	TRBV5-4	-	TGTGCCAGCAGCTTGGCCCAGAACTCTGGAAACACCATATATTTT	CASSLAQNSGNTIYF
once	TRBJ2-7	13	TRBV5-1	TRBD1	TGCGCCAGCAGCCGGGACAGAGAATACGAGCAGTACTTC	CASSRDREYEQYF